The rows below give T cell receptor beta chains drawn from one sample of a study of human T cells and chemical hapten exposure. Using its own MiXCR run on the RACE reads, TCRdb lists one record per CDR3 protein. Among over 300,000 distinct CDR3 sequences listed, roughly 5% were seen once. The material sequenced was whole blood, taken in connection with sensitization to the hapten diphenylcyclopropenone (DPC). The receptors come from a woman aged 50 to 65 with alopecia areata. Some clones in this sample may be carry-over from other donors' samples. CDR3s include the opening cysteine and the closing phenylalanine or tryptophan. A D gene is named only where the DNA matches it firmly. For some rows the clone size is stated as once, few or many, or as a class when expanded; others skip it.

cdr3_nt cdr3_aa j_call v_call clone_size d_call
TGTGCCACCAGCGGCCGGGCCGGCTCCTACGAGCAGTACTTC CATSGRAGSYEQYF TRBJ2-7 TRBV15 many .
TGCGCCAGCAGCTCCATCCCTCTTGAAGGCGGCGAGCAGTACTTC CASSSIPLEGGEQYF TRBJ2-7 TRBV5-1 many .
TGTGCCAGCAGTTTCGGAGCGGGATCGTCCGGGGAGCTGTTTTTT CASSFGAGSSGELFF TRBJ2-2 TRBV12-3/TRBV12-4 few TRBD2
TGTGCCAGCAGTTCGACAGGGGGGACGAGCACAGATACGCAGTATTTT CASSSTGGTSTDTQYF TRBJ2-3 TRBV6-5 many TRBD1
TGTGCCAGCAGTGGGAAATCGCATCATGGCTACACCTTC CASSGKSHHGYTF TRBJ1-2 TRBV6-5 . .
TGCAGTGCTAGAGAGGAAGAAACGGATAATGTTAATTCACCCCTCCACTTT CSAREEETDNVNSPLHF TRBJ1-6 TRBV20-1 few .
TGTGCCAGCAGTTACCGACGGGAGGGCGAGACCCAGTACTTC CASSYRREGETQYF TRBJ2-5 TRBV6-2/TRBV6-3 many TRBD2
TGTGCCAGCAGCACCCGAGGAGGGGCCAGGAACACTGAAGCTTTCTTT CASSTRGGARNTEAFF TRBJ1-1 TRBV4-2 many .
TGTGCCAGCAGTACAGGACGGAACTACGAGCAGTACTTC CASSTGRNYEQYF TRBJ2-7 TRBV6-4 many .
TGTGCCAGCAGCTTAGGTCAGCGAGTCAATGAGCAGTTCTTC CASSLGQRVNEQFF TRBJ2-1 TRBV7-9 . .
TGTGCCAGCAGCTTAGCGCTAGGGGGGTCTGGGGCCAACGTCCTGACTTTC CASSLALGGSGANVLTF TRBJ2-6 TRBV7-6 few .
TGTGCCAGCAGCCAAGCCATACAGGGAGAAGCTTTCTTT CASSQAIQGEAFF TRBJ1-1 TRBV3-1 . .
TGCAGTGCTGTAGGCCAGGGTTCGCGCGGCAATCAGCCCCAGCATTTT CSAVGQGSRGNQPQHF TRBJ1-5 TRBV20-1 few .
TGTGCCAGCAGGGACCTAGCGGGAGTGGATGAGCAGTTCTTC CASRDLAGVDEQFF TRBJ2-1 TRBV6-6 few TRBD2
TGCAGTGCTTTAGGCGTCCTCTCCTACAATGAGCAGTTCTTC CSALGVLSYNEQFF TRBJ2-1 TRBV20-1 few .
TGCGCCAGCAGCCTAGGGACTAGCGTCCTCACAGATACGCAGTATTTT CASSLGTSVLTDTQYF TRBJ2-3 TRBV5-1 many TRBD2